The source of this T cell receptor beta chain is a study of vaccination effects on CD4 cells after COVID-19. Background on the study: Participants each got two BNT162b2 or mRNA-1273 vaccine doses. Study-wide results and limits: Whether induced by infection or by vaccine, clones showed marked clonal contraction late after vaccination.

Remarks on this clone: The antigen is unknown.

Before any sequencing was done, the ViraFEST assay used viral peptide pools to expand antigen-specific CD4+ T cells. With more than 9 days of culture completed, CD4+ T cells were isolated. According to the study, vaccine recipients showed no prior SARS-CoV-2 infection and negative nucleocapsid antibodies. On days 3 and 7, fresh IL-2 medium replaced half the medium. The method was immunoSEQ multiplex PCR; TCRdb's version includes in-frame clones alone and lacks a portion of them. This table holds 67,000 or so clones, roughly 78% found once. The CDR3 runs to 15 residues. Deletions cut 4 bases from V and 6 bases from J, with 17 bases between. Per germline, CDR1 SGHRS and CDR2 YFSETQ.

This sequence was found in a human donor who received a COVID-19 vaccine. The genes are TRBV5-1 and TRBJ2-1; the D call may be TRBD1 or TRBD2 (5 bases each). The starting material was CD4+ T cells from PBMCs cultured with HCoV-OC43 spike peptides, obtained before COVID-19 vaccination. Subset noted: HCoV-OC43 spike overlapping peptide pool stimulation. This CDR3 reads CASSPTTGTPNEQFF. The CDR3 DNA sequence: TGCGCCAGCAGCCCCACAACCGGGACCCCCAATGAGCAGTTCTTC.